The entry below describes one TCR beta chain. The sample belongs to a study of blood T cell repertoires in COVID-19. Study context: COVID-19 samples from acute and convalescent phases originated in the United States, Italy and Spain. PBMCs, B-cell-depleted T cells, or T cells were the source of the cDNA or gDNA that made up the material.

V lost 7 bases, J lost 6 bases, and 8 bases stayed unmatched. Looked up from germline, CDR1 is SQVTM and CDR2 is ANQGSEA. The CDR3 runs 12 residues. Authors' methods: From reference gene primer amplification, estimates of nucleated cell counts were derived. Using immunoSEQ multiplex PCR, the repertoire was profiled, and TCRdb retains in-frame clones only, with some absent. V and J calls and clone size follow that table, whereas D and trimming were derived from the DNA. Altogether about 14,000 clones are present, 73% being singletons, with the ten largest covering more than 7.5%. J is TRBJ1-1 and V is TRBV29-1; 7 bases match TRBD1. This TCR was sampled from a man between 65 and 85 years old with acute or convalescent COVID-19. The specimen sequenced was peripheral blood. Here the CDR3 DNA reads TGCAGCGCTAGACAGGGTTCGGCTGAAGCTTTCTTT. Translated: CSARQGSAEAFF.